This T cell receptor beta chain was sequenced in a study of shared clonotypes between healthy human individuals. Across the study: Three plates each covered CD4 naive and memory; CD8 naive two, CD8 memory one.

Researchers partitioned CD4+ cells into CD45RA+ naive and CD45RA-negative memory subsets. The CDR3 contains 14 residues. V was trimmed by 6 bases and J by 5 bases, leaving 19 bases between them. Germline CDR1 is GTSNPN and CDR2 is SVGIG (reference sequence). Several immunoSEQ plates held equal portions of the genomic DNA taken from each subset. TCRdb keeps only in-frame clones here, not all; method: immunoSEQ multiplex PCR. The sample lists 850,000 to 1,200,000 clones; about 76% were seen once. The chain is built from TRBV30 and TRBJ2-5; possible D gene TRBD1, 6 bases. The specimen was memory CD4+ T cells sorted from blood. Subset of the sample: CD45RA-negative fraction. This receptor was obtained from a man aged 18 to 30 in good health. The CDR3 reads CACSSRGTSETQYF. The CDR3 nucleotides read TGTGCCTGCAGTTCGAGGGGGACAAGCGAGACCCAGTACTTC.